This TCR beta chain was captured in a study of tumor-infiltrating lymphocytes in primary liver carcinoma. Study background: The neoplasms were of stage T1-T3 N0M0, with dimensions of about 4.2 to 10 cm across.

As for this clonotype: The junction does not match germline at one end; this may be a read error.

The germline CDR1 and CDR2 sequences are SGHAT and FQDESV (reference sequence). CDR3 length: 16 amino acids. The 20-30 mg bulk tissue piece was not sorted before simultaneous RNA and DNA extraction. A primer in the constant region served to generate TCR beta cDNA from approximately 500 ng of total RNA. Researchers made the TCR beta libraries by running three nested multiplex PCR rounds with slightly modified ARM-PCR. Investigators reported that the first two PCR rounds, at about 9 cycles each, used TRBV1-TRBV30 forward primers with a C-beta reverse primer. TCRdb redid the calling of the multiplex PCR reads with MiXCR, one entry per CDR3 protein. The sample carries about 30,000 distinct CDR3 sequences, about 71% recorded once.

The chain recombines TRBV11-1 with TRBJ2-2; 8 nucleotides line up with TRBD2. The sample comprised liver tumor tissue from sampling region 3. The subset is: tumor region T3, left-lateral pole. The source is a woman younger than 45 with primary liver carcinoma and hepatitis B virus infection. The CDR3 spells CANSLAGGTNTGELFF. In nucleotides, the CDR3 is TGTGCCAACAGCTTGGCGGGGGGTACGAACACCGGGGAGCTGTTTTTT. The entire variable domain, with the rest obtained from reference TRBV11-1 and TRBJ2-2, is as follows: EAEVAQSPRYKITEKSQAVAFWCDPISGHATLYWYRQILGQGPELLVQFQDESVVDDSQLPKDRFSAERLKGVDSTLKIQPAELGDSAMYLCANSLAGGTNTGELFFGEGSRLTVL.